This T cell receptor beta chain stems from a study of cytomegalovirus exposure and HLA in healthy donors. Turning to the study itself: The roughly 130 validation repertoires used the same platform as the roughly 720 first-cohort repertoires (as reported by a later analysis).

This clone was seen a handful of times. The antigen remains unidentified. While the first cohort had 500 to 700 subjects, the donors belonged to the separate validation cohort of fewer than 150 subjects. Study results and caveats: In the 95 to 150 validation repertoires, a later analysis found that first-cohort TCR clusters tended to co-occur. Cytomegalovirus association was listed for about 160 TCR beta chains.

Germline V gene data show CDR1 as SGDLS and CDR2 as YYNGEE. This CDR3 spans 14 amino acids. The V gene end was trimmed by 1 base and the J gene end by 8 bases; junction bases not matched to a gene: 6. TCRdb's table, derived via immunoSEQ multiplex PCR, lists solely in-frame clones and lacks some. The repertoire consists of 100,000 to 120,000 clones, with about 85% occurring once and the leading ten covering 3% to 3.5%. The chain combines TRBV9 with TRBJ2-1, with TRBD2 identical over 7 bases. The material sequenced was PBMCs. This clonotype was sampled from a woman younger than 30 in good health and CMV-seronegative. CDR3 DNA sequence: TGTGCCAGCAGCGTAAGACTAGCCGGCTATGAGCAGTTCTTC. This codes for CASSVRLAGYEQFF.